A selection of T cell receptor beta chains follows, all from one sample in a study of OX40 agonist ivuxolimab in advanced cancers. The assay was immunoSEQ multiplex PCR, and TCRdb's table has in-frame clones only and misses some. The sample lists more than 55,000 clones; around 85% were seen once. Sample: CD4+ or CD8+ T cells sorted from blood, taken in a trial of the OX40 agonist ivuxolimab. The receptors were gathered from an adult with an advanced solid tumor such as melanoma, head and neck, liver or kidney cancer. Each CDR3 is given with its conserved first and last residue. Fields, in order: V gene, J gene, clone size, D gene, CDR3 DNA, CDR3 protein. The D gene is left open where the match is weak. The size of a clone is reported for some rows only, either as once, few or many, or as a class for expanded clones.

V: TRBV19
J: TRBJ2-3
size: NA
D: NA
DNA: TGTGCCAGTAGTACACCACGGGGGCCGGATACGCAGTATTTT
CDR3: CASSTPRGPDTQYF

V: TRBV7-8
J: TRBJ1-1
size: NA
D: NA
DNA: TGTGCCAGCAGCTTAGTAGGGGAGGCTGAAGCTTTCTTT
CDR3: CASSLVGEAEAFF

V: TRBV6-5
J: TRBJ2-7
size: NA
D: NA
DNA: TGTGCCAGCAGTTACCGGAGGCAGGAGTACGAGCAGTACTTC
CDR3: CASSYRRQEYEQYF

V: TRBV19
J: TRBJ2-3
size: NA
D: NA
DNA: TGTGCCAGTAGGAAAACTTGGACTGCCGCCACAGATACGCAGTATTTT
CDR3: CASRKTWTAATDTQYF

V: TRBV19
J: TRBJ1-4
size: few
D: TRBD1
DNA: TGTGCCAGTAGTGCCGGGACAGGGGGTTTCGGGGAAAAACTGTTTTTT
CDR3: CASSAGTGGFGEKLFF

V: TRBV10-3
J: TRBJ2-7
size: NA
D: TRBD2
DNA: TGTGCCATCAGTGAGTGGAGCGGGGCCTACGAGCAGTACTTC
CDR3: CAISEWSGAYEQYF

V: TRBV29-1
J: TRBJ1-1
size: NA
D: NA
DNA: TGCAGCGTTGAACCCCAGTATGGGGAGGAAGCTTTCTTT
CDR3: CSVEPQYGEEAFF

V: TRBV27
J: TRBJ1-5
size: NA
D: TRBD1
DNA: TGTGCCAGCAGTATCCAAGGGGGCGGCCATCAGCCCCAGCATTTT
CDR3: CASSIQGGGHQPQHF

V: TRBV5-4
J: TRBJ2-1
size: NA
D: NA
DNA: TGTGCCAGCAGTGACTCGGAGACTAGCTCCTACAATGAGCAGTTCTTC
CDR3: CASSDSETSSYNEQFF

V: TRBV7-7
J: TRBJ2-7
size: NA
D: NA
DNA: TGTGCTAGCAGCGAACGGAAGGACAGCATATACGAGCAGTACTTC
CDR3: CASSERKDSIYEQYF

V: TRBV5-1
J: TRBJ2-7
size: NA
D: TRBD1
DNA: TGCGCCAGCAGCTTGTCCCCGGGACAGGGTTTCTACGAGCAGTACTTC
CDR3: CASSLSPGQGFYEQYF

V: TRBV27
J: TRBJ2-7
size: NA
D: TRBD1
DNA: TGTGCCAGCAGTCCCCAGAGTGGGGACAGATTAACCTACGAGCAGTACTTC
CDR3: CASSPQSGDRLTYEQYF

V: TRBV10-3
J: TRBJ2-5
size: NA
D: NA
DNA: TGTGCCATCAGTGGGGGGGGGCGAGAGACCCAGTACTTC
CDR3: CAISGGGRETQYF

V: TRBV7-9
J: TRBJ1-4
size: NA
D: NA
DNA: TGTGCCAGCAGCTTAGACGCTTGGGCAGGGGACGGTGAAAAACTGTTTTTT
CDR3: CASSLDAWAGDGEKLFF

V: TRBV7-2
J: TRBJ2-5
size: NA
D: TRBD2
DNA: TGTGCCAGCAGCTCGGGACTAGCGGGGGGGCCGTTCAACTTC
CDR3: CASSSGLAGGPFNF

V: TRBV9
J: TRBJ1-2
size: NA
D: TRBD1
DNA: TGTGCCAGCAGCGCAACAGGGGTTGGCTACACCTTC
CDR3: CASSATGVGYTF

V: TRBV19
J: TRBJ1-1
size: NA
D: NA
DNA: TGTGCCAGTAGTATAGGGGGATATAACACTGAAGCTTTCTTT
CDR3: CASSIGGYNTEAFF